This TCR beta chain derives from a study of T cells in Graves' hyperthyroidism and ophthalmopathy. Germline assignment: CDR1 SNHLY and CDR2 FYNNEI. The CDR3 is made up of 13 amino acids. V dropped 8 bases and J dropped 8; count of bases not matched to a gene: 11. RNA transcripts gave rise to amplified TCR beta CDR3 regions. The HTBI primer set served for first-round RT-PCR of the TCR CDR3. A single record per CDR3 protein comes from TCRdb applying MiXCR to the multiplex PCR reads. This sample has about 640,000 distinct CDR3 sequences, with around 21% found just once. The sample holds many counts of this clonotype. Each person with ophthalmopathy scored at least 3 on the Clinical Activity Score, reached NOSPECS grade 4 or higher, and had been ill under 3 months.

The specimen was blood. This sequence was found in a man aged 25 to 45 with Graves' ophthalmopathy. The chain uses TRBV2 and TRBJ1-1; 7 bases are shared with TRBD1. The CDR3 DNA is TGTGCCAGCCGTTGGGACAGCGGGGGCGAAGCTTTCTTT. Translating gives CASRWDSGGEAFF.